Listed below are T cell receptor beta chains from one sample, sequenced in a study of tumor and adjacent non-tumor tissue in lung cancer. TCRdb passed the multiplex PCR reads through MiXCR, listing each CDR3 protein once. The repertoire has 90,000 to 120,000 distinct CDR3 sequences, approximately 60% of them found once; the top ten carry less than 20%. Sequencing was carried out using distant non-tumor lung tissue. These receptor sequences come from a man aged 25-45 years with non-small cell lung cancer. CDR3s include the opening cysteine and the closing phenylalanine or tryptophan. The D gene is left open where the match is weak. Not every row has a clone size; where given, it reads once, few, many or a size class.

>TRBJ2-7|TRBV11-2|TRBD1|NA
TGTATCAGCAGCAGGGGGCAGGCCTACGAGCAGTACTTC
CISSRGQAYEQYF
>TRBJ2-2|TRBV7-3|NA|NA
TGTGCCAGCAGCTTAGTTCTACCAGGGTCAAGCACCGGGGAGCTGTTTTTT
CASSLVLPGSSTGELFF
>TRBJ1-5|TRBV6-5|NA|many
TGTGCCAGCAGACCCAACAGCGTAAATCAGCCCCAGCATTTT
CASRPNSVNQPQHF
>TRBJ1-4|TRBV5-1|NA|few
TGCGCCAGCAGCTTGGAGCCAGTTAATGAAAAACTGTTTTTT
CASSLEPVNEKLFF
>TRBJ2-1|TRBV11-2|TRBD2|NA
TGTGCCTGCAGCTTAGATTGGACTGGGGGGGTCGATGAGCAGTTCTTC
CACSLDWTGGVDEQFF
>TRBJ2-7|TRBV20-1|TRBD2|NA
TGCGGTGCTAGCGGACACGCCGGGGGCGAGCAGTACTTC
CGASGHAGGEQYF
>TRBJ2-3|TRBV6-2/TRBV6-3|TRBD1|many
TGTGCCAGCAGTTACCCGCTTCAGGGGGCGACAGATACGCAGTATTTT
CASSYPLQGATDTQYF
>TRBJ2-5|TRBV6-1|NA|NA
TGTGCCAGCCGGCGGGCTTACCATGAGACCCAGTGCTTC
CASRRAYHETQCF
>TRBJ2-3|TRBV6-1|NA|NA
TGTGCCAGCAATCCTTCGGATACGCAGTATTTC
CASNPSDTQYF
>TRBJ2-1|TRBV12-3/TRBV12-4|NA|many
TGTGCCAGCAGTTTAGGCTCCCCAGGCCCCTACAATGAGCAGTTCTTC
CASSLGSPGPYNEQFF
>TRBJ1-1|TRBV6-6|NA|NA
TGTGCCAGTAGTTATGGCGTGGTGGGGAACACTGAAGCTTTCTTT
CASSYGVVGNTEAFF
>TRBJ1-6|TRBV6-5|NA|NA
TGTGCCAGTAGTTACTCGAGGGGAGGGGCGAATAATTCACCCCTCGACTTT
CASSYSRGGANNSPLDF
>TRBJ1-2|TRBV11-1|NA|NA
TGCGCCAGCAGCTTATCCCCGCTAGAAGGCTACACCTTC
CASSLSPLEGYTF
>TRBJ2-1|TRBV4-1|TRBD2|NA
TGCGCCAGCAGCCAAGAAAGGCGGTCTAGCGGGAGCTCCTACAACGAGCAGTTCTTC
CASSQERRSSGSSYNEQFF
>TRBJ2-7|TRBV20-1|TRBD2|few
TGCAGTGCTAGCGAGCGGGGGGCCCACTACGAGCAGTACTTC
CSASERGAHYEQYF
>TRBJ1-2|TRBV6-5|NA|few
TGTGCCGGCAGCGACTGGGAGCGGTCTAACTATGGCTACACCTTC
CAGSDWERSNYGYTF
>TRBJ2-7|TRBV11-2|NA|many
TGTGCCAGCAGCTTCACGGCCGGGGGTCCCTACGAGCAGTACTTC
CASSFTAGGPYEQYF
>TRBJ2-7|TRBV6-5|NA|many
TGTGCCAGCAGCCTTTGGGGGAGCTCCTACGAGCAGTACTTC
CASSLWGSSYEQYF
>TRBJ2-3|TRBV11-2|NA|NA
TGTGCCAGCAGCTTAGATCTAGCTGAGGAGTGGCCAGATACGCAGTATTTT
CASSLDLAEEWPDTQYF
>TRBJ2-7|TRBV29-1|NA|NA
TGCAGCGTCGAACTGTCCTCCTACGAGCAGTACTTC
CSVELSSYEQYF
>TRBJ2-7|TRBV20-1|NA|NA
TGCAGTGTTAGAGACGGGGGGCTAGGTGAGCAGTACTTC
CSVRDGGLGEQYF
>TRBJ2-1|TRBV5-1|NA|NA
TGCGCCAGCAGCCAGGGGGGCTCCTACAATGAGCACTTCTTC
CASSQGGSYNEHFF
>TRBJ1-1|TRBV11-2|NA|NA
TGTGCCAGCAGCCTCACCTCGCGGGCGTGGGGCACTGAGGCTTTCTTT
CASSLTSRAWGTEAFF
>TRBJ2-2|TRBV20-1|TRBD1|many
TGCAGTGCTTGGGACAGCGCGAACACCGGGGAGCTGTTTTTT
CSAWDSANTGELFF
>TRBJ2-2|TRBV11-2|TRBD2|NA
TGTGCAAGCAGCTCGCCGAGGACTAGCAGGCCCGGGGAGCTGTTTTTT
CASSSPRTSRPGELFF
>TRBJ2-3|TRBV20-1|NA|NA
TGCAGTGTTAGGGGAGTGGAGGGGCCATCAGATACGCAGTATTTT
CSVRGVEGPSDTQYF
>TRBJ2-3|TRBV11-2|NA|few
TGTGCCAGCAGCTTAGGAACTTCAACTAGCACAGATACGCAGTATTTT
CASSLGTSTSTDTQYF
>TRBJ2-2|TRBV10-1|NA|many
TGCGCCAGCAGTGGACAGGCCTACACCGGGGAGCTGTTTTTT
CASSGQAYTGELFF
>TRBJ2-1|TRBV11-2|NA|NA
TGTGCCAGCAGCTCCGTCCCAGGAGGATCCTACAATGAGCAGCTCTTC
CASSSVPGGSYNEQLF
>TRBJ2-5|TRBV7-2|NA|NA
TGTGCCAGCAGCTTGGGGGAGACCCAGCACTTC
CASSLGETQHF
>TRBJ1-3|TRBV7-9|NA|NA
TGTGCCAACAGCCCGACTCGGACCTCTGGAAACAACATATATTTT
CANSPTRTSGNNIYF
>TRBJ1-2|TRBV6-2/TRBV6-3|NA|NA
TGTGCCAGCAGCCTGACCGGGACCCCATTTAAGTATGGCTACACCTTC
CASSLTGTPFKYGYTF
>TRBJ2-1|TRBV6-5|NA|NA
TGTGCCAGCAGCCACTCATGGGCGGCCAGCTCCTACAATGAACAGTTCTTC
CASSHSWAASSYNEQFF
>TRBJ2-7|TRBV29-1|NA|NA
TGCAGCGTTGAGGCTACTTCCTACGAGCAGTACTTC
CSVEATSYEQYF
>TRBJ2-4|TRBV20-1|NA|NA
TGCAGTGCCTCCCGGGGCGGTCAAGACATTCAGTACTTC
CSASRGGQDIQYF
>TRBJ1-5|TRBV20-1|TRBD1|NA
TGCAGTGCCGGAGGCCAGGGGGCCGCGGGCAATCAGCCCCATCTTTTT
CSAGGQGAAGNQPHLF
>TRBJ2-1|TRBV28|NA|NA
TGTGCCAGCAGTTCCCCCATAGCGGAGAATAGCCCCTGCAATGAGCAGTTCTTC
CASSSPIAENSPCNEQFF
>TRBJ1-5|TRBV21-1|NA|once
TGTGTCAGCAGCAAAGGAACGGTAGGCAATCAGCCCCAGCATTTT
CVSSKGTVGNQPQHF
>TRBJ2-7|TRBV11-2|NA|NA
NA
CVSSQYVGPSSYEQYF
>TRBJ2-2|TRBV10-3|NA|NA
TGTGCCATCAGAGGAGGGACATCGACCGGGGAGCTGTTTTTT
CAIRGGTSTGELFF